This note documents a single T cell receptor (beta chain) sequence. What this receptor recognizes is not known. Base quality data are lacking; no much larger clone is found one base away. This record belongs to a study of graft-versus-host responses after intestinal transplantation (TCRdb year 2021). Study-wide context: Recipients received multivisceral, liver-intestinal, or isolated intestinal transplants. Anti-thymocyte globulin induction was given to all recipients, followed by maintenance tacrolimus and steroids for approximately 3 years. After intestinal transplantation, graft-versus-host and host-versus-graft alloreactive T cell clones were followed in the graft, circulation and bone marrow using bulk TCR-beta CDR3 sequencing. To identify alloreactive clones, pre-transplant mixed lymphocyte reaction products were sequenced and then compared with unstimulated pre-transplant donor and recipient T cells. A cohort of around 25 intestinal transplant recipients, including one retransplant, was enrolled, and a few patients lacking pretransplant specimens were excluded. Donor T cell macrochimerism was defined as a peak of at least 4% donor T cells among recipient peripheral blood mononuclear cells. Samples from a few later patients were sequenced in-house on an Illumina MiSeq with MiXCR processing rather than by the commercial service.

General study outcomes and caveats: In patients with donor T cell macrochimerism, the allografts had high GvH to HvG T cell clonal ratios. Early after transplant, declines in HvG clones were associated with peak levels of circulating GvH clones. GvH clones were detected in recipient bone marrow, and some appeared earlier in ileal mucosa or blood, consistent with an intestinal mucosal origin. The relatively low number and heterogeneity of intestinal transplant patients limited the conclusions.

Taken from the germline V gene, the CDR1 and CDR2 loops are MDHEN and SYDVKM. The CDR3 spans 18 residues, from the cysteine through the phenylalanine. The kept DNA is CDR3 alone, 54 bases in frame from the first base. Trimming takes 7 bases from V and 2 bases from J, and the germline ends sit 26 bases apart. According to the study, the label for this sample's time point signals: cells obtained before transplantation from donor or recipient. CD3+CD4+ and CD3+CD8+ populations were FACS-sorted from unstimulated pre-transplant donor and recipient cells taken from spleen or lymph nodes. To prepare the library, the immunoSEQ multiplex PCR assay was applied. For most patients, genomic DNA was isolated with the Qiagen DNeasy Blood and Tissue Kit and sent frozen to Adaptive Biotechnologies for TCR sequencing. Adaptive Biotechnologies carried out high-throughput TCR-beta CDR3 sequencing of genomic DNA for most patients. Per the authors' processing: TCR sequencing data for more than 15 patients were retrieved from Adaptive's ImmunoSEQ software; three other patients were processed with MiXCR and VDJtools. To correct CD4 versus CD8 sorting errors, sequences present in both subsets at a frequency ratio below 5:1 were removed. CDR3 nucleotide sequences shared between donor and recipient were removed because the origin of such sequences could not be assigned. To count as alloreactive, a clone needed at least 2-fold expansion over unstimulated cells and a minimum CFSE-low frequency of 0.002% (template counts) or 0.001% (read counts). A clone was considered mappable if detected in the sequenced pre-transplant spleen, lymph node, or MLR CFSE-low populations of the donor or recipient. The cumulative frequency of alloreactive clones was calculated as a percentage of all sequences, weighted by copy number. The immuneACCESS repertoire file appears here via TCRdb, limited to in-frame rearrangements. These files lack a portion of the clones; in checked studies, under half of the deficit traces to unresolved V genes, and the cause of the others is not known. For V, J and clone size, that table is used; D and trimming come from the DNA. The sample includes about 90,000 clones, with roughly 91% observed a single time. The ten largest clones represent 1.1% of the sample.

This clonotype was obtained from a human donor who was the organ donor for an intestinal transplant. Sequencing was performed on unstimulated CD8+ T cells sorted from spleen or lymph node cells, taken before transplant. The sequence links TRBV28 to TRBJ2-5; the best D guess is TRBD2, with 6 bases matching. CDR3 protein: CASTYPPGAGHLQETQYF. The sequence in DNA is TGTGCCAGCACGTACCCCCCCGGAGCGGGCCACCTTCAAGAGACCCAGTACTTC.